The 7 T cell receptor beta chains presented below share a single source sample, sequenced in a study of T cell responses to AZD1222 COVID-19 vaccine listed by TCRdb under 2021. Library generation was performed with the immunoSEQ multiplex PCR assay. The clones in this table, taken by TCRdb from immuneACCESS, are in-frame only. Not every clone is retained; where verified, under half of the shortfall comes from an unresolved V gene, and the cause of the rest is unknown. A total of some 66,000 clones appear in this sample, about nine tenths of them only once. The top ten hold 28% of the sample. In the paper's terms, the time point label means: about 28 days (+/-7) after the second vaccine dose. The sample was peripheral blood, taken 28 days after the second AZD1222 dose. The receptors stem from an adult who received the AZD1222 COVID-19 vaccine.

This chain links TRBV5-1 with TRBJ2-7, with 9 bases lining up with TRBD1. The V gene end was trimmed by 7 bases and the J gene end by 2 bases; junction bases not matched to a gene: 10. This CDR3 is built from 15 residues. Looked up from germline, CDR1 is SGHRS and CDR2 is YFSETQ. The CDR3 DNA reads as TGCGCCAGCCGTGCGGGGGACAGGGCCCCCTACGAGCAGTACTTC. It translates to CASRAGDRAPYEQYF.

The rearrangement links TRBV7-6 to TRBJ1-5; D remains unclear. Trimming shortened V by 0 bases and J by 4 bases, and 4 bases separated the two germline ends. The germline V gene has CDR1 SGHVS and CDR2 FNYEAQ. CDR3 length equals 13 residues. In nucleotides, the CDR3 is TGTGCCAGCAGCTTAGCGGAGAATCAGCCCCAGCATTTT. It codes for CASSLAENQPQHF.

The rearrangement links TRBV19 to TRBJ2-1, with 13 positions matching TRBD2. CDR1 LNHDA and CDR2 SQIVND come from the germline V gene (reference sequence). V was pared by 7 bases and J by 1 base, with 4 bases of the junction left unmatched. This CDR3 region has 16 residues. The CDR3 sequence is CASIGTSGKSYNEQFF. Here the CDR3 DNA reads TGTGCCAGTATCGGGACTAGCGGGAAGTCCTACAATGAGCAGTTCTTC. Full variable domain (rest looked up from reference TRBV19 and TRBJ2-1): DGGITQSPKYLFRKEGQNVTLSCEQNLNHDAMYWYRQDPGQGLRLIYYSQIVNDFQKGDIAEGYSVSREKKESFPLTVTSAQKNPTAFYLCASIGTSGKSYNEQFFGPGTRLTVL.

The CDR3 reads CSVWEGRGYGYTF. Written as DNA, the CDR3 is TGCAGCGTTTGGGAAGGAAGGGGATACGGCTACACCTTC. This chain uses TRBV29-1 with TRBJ1-2, with D maybe TRBD1 (5 bases). V was shortened by 5 bases and J by 8 bases, with 18 bases between the two germline ends. Germline assignment: CDR1 SQVTM and CDR2 ANQGSEA. CDR3 length: 13 residues. Looking up the rest from reference TRBV29-1 and TRBJ1-2 gives the full variable domain: SAVISQKPSRDICQRGTSLTIQCQVDSQVTMMFWYRQQPGQSLTLIATANQGSEATYESGFVIDKFPISRPNLTFSTLTVSNMSPEDSSIYLCSVWEGRGYGYTFGSGTRLTVV.

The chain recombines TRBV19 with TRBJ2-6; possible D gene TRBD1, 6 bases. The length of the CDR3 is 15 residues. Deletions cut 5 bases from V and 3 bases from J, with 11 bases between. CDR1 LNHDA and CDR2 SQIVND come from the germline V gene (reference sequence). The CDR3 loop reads CASSVHRVGANVLTF. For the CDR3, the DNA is TGTGCCAGTAGTGTTCACAGGGTTGGGGCCAACGTCCTGACTTTC.

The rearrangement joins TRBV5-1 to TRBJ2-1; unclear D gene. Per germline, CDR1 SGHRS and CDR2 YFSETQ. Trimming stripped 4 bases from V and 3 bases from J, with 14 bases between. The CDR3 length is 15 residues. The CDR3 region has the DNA TGCGCCAGCAGCGCGACTGCGAAATTCTACAATGAGCAGTTCTTC. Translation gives CASSATAKFYNEQFF. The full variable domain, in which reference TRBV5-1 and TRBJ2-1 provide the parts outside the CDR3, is KAGVTQTPRYLIKTRGQQVTLSCSPISGHRSVSWYQQTPGQGLQFLFEYFSETQRNKGNFPGRFSGRQFSNSRSEMNVSTLELGDSALYLCASSATAKFYNEQFFGPGTRLTVL.

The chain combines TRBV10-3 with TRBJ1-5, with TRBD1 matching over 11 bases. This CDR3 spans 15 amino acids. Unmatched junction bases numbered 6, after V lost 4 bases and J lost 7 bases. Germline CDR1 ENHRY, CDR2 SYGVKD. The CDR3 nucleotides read TGTGCCATCAGTGCGGGACAGGGGGGTGAGCAGCCCCAGCATTTT. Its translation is CAISAGQGGEQPQHF.